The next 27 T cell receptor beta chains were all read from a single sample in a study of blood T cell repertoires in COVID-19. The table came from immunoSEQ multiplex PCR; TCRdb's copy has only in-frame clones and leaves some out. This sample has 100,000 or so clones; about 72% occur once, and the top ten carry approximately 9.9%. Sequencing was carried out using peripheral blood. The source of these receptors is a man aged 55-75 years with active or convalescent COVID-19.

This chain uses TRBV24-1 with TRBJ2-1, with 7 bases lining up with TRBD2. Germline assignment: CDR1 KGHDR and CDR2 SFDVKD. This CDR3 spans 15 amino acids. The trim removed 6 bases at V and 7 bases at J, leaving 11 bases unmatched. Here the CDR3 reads CATSRTLSGMNEQFF. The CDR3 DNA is TGTGCCACCAGTCGGACGTTAAGCGGGATGAATGAGCAGTTCTTC.

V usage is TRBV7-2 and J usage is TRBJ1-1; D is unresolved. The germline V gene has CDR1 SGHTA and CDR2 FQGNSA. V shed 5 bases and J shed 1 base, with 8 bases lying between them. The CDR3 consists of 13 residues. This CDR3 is CASSQGRNTEAFF. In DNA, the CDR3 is TGTGCCAGCAGCCAAGGGAGGAACACTGAAGCTTTCTTT. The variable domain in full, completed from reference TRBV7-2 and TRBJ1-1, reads GAGVSQSPSNKVTEKGKDVELRCDPISGHTALYWYRQSLGQGLEFLIYFQGNSAPDKSGLPSDRFSAERTGGSVSTLTIQRTQQEDSAVYLCASSQGRNTEAFFGQGTRLTVV.

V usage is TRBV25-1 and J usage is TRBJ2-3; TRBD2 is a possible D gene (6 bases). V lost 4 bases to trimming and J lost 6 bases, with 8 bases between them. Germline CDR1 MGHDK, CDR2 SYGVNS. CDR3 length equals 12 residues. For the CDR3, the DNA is TGTGCCAGCAGTGTTGGGGGGGATACGCAGTATTTT. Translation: CASSVGGDTQYF.

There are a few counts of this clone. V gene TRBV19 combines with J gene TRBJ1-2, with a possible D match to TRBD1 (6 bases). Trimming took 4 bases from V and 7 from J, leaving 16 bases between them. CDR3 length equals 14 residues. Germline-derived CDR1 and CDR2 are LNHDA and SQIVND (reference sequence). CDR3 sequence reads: CASSTPSGVAGYTF. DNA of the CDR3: TGTGCCAGTAGTACCCCTTCAGGGGTAGCTGGCTACACCTTC.

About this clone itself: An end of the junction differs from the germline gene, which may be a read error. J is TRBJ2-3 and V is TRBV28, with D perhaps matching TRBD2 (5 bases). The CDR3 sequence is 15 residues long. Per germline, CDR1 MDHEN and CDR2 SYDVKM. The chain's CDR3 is CASSPLAGRTYTQYF. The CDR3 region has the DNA TGTGCCAGCAGTCCCCTAGCAGGACGCACATATACGCAGTATTTT.

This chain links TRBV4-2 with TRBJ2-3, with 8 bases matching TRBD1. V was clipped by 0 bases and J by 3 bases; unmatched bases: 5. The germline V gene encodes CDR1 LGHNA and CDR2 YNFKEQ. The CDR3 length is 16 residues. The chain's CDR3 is CASSQEDRGRTDTQYF. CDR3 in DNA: TGTGCCAGCAGCCAAGAAGACAGGGGCAGGACAGATACGCAGTATTTT.

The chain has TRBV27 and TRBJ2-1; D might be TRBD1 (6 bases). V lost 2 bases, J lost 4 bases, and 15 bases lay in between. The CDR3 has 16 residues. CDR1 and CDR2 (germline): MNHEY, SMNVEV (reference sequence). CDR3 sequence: CASSLRARQDYNEQFF. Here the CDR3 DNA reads TGTGCCAGCAGTTTAAGGGCTAGACAGGATTACAATGAGCAGTTCTTC.

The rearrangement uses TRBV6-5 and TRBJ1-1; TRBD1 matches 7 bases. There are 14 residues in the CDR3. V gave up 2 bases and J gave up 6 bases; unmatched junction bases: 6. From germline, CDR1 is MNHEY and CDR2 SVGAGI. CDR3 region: CASSYRQGSSEAFF. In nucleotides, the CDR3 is TGTGCCAGCAGTTACCGACAGGGTTCGTCTGAAGCTTTCTTT.

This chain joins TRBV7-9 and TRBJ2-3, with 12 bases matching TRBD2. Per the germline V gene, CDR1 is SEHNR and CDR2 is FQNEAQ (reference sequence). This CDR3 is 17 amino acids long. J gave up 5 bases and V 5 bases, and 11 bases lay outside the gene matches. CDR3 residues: CASSTALAGGPGDTQYF. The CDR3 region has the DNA TGTGCCAGCAGCACCGCCCTAGCGGGAGGGCCCGGAGATACGCAGTATTTT.

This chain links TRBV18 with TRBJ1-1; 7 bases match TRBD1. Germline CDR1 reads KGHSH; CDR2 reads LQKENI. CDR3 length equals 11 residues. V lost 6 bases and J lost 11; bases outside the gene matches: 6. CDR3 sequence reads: CASSVGTDAFF. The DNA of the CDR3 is TGTGCCAGCTCGGTCGGGACAGATGCTTTCTTT.

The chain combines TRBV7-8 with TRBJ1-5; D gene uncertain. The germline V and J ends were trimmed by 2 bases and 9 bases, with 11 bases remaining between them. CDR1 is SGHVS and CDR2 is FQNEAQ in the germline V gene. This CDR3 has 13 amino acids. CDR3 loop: CASSLQDRGPQHF. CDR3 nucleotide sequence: TGTGCCAGCAGCTTACAGGACCGGGGGCCCCAGCATTTT.

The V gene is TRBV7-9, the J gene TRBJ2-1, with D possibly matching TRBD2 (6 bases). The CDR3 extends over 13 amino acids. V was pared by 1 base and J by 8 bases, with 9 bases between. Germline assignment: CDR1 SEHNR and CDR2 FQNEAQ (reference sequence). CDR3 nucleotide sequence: TGTGCCAGCAGCTTAGTCGGGGGTTATGAGCAGTTCTTC. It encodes CASSLVGGYEQFF.

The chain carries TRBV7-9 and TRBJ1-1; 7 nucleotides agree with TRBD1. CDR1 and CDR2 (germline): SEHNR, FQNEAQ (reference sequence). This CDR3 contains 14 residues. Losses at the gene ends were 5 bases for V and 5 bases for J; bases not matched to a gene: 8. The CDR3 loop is CASSVRGTETEAFF. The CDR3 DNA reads TGTGCCAGCAGCGTCAGGGGGACGGAGACTGAAGCTTTCTTT.

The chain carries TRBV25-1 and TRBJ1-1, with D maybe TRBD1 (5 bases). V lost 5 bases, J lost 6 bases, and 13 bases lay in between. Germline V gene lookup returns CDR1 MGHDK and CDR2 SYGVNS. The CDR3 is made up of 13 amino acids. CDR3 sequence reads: CASSMGRGSEAFF. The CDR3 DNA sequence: TGTGCCAGCAGTATGGGAAGGGGCTCTGAAGCTTTCTTT.

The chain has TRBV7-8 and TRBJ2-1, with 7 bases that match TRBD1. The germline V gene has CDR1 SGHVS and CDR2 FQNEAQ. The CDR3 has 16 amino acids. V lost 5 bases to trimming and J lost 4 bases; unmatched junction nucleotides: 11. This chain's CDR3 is CASSPGGRGYYNEQFF. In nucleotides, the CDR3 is TGTGCCAGCAGCCCAGGGGGACGCGGTTATTACAATGAGCAGTTCTTC.

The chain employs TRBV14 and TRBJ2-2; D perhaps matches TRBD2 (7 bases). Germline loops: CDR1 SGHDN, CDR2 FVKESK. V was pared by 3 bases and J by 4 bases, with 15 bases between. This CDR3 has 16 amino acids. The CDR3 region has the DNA TGTGCCAGCAGCCAGGGGAGGGGGATTAGCACCGGGGAGCTGTTTTTT. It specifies CASSQGRGISTGELFF. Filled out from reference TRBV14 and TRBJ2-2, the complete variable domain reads EAGVTQFPSHSVIEKGQTVTLRCDPISGHDNLYWYRRVMGKEIKFLLHFVKESKQDESGMPNNRFLAERTGGTYSTLKVQPAELEDSGVYFCASSQGRGISTGELFFGEGSRLTVL.

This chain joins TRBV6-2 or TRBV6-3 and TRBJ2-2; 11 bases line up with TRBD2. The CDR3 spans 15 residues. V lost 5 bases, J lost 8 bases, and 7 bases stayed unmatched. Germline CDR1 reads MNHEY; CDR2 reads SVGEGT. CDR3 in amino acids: CASSGTSGSGGELFF. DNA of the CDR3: TGTGCCAGCAGTGGTACTAGCGGGAGCGGAGGGGAGCTGTTTTTT.

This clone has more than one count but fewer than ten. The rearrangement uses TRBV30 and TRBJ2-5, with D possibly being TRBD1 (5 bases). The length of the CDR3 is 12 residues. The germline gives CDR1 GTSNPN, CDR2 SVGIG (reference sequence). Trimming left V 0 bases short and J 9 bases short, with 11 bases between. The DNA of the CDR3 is TGTGCCTGGAGTGTGGGGTTAGGGGCCCAGTACTTC. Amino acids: CAWSVGLGAQYF.

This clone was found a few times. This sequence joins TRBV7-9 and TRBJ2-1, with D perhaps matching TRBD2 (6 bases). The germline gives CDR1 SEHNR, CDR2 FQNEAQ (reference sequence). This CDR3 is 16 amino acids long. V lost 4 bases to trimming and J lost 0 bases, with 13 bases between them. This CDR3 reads CASSSTARGSYNEQFF. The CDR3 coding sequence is TGTGCCAGCAGCTCTACGGCGCGGGGCTCCTACAATGAGCAGTTCTTC.

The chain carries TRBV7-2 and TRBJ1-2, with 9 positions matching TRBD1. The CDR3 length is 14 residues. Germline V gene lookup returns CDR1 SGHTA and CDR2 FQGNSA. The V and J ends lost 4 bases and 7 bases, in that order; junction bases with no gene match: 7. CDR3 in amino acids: CASSSRQGGLGYTF. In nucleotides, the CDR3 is TGTGCCAGCAGCTCAAGACAGGGGGGGCTTGGCTACACCTTC. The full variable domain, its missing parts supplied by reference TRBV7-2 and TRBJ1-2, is GAGVSQSPSNKVTEKGKDVELRCDPISGHTALYWYRQSLGQGLEFLIYFQGNSAPDKSGLPSDRFSAERTGGSVSTLTIQRTQQEDSAVYLCASSSRQGGLGYTFGSGTRLTVV.

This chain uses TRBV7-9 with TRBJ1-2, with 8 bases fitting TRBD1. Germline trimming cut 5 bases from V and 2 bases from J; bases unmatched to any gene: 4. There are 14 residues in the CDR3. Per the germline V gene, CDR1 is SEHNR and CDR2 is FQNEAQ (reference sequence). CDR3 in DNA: TGTGCCAGCAGCAGAGGACAGGGAAACTATGGCTACACCTTC. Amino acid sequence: CASSRGQGNYGYTF.

Here the CDR3 reads CASRLYSGRADKNIQYF. CDR3 DNA sequence: TGTGCAAGTCGCTTGTATAGCGGGAGGGCCGACAAAAACATTCAGTACTTC. The chain carries TRBV12-2 and TRBJ2-4; the table assigns TRBD2, which was not confirmed against the DNA. TRBV12-2 is described as a pseudogene. The CDR3 is made up of 17 amino acids.

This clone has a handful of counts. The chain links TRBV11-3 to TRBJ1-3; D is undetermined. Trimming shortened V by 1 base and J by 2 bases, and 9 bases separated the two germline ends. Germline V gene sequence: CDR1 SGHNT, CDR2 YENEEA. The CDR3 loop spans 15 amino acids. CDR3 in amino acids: CASSLVGVAGNTIYF. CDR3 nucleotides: TGTGCCAGCAGCTTAGTCGGGGTTGCTGGAAACACCATATATTTT.

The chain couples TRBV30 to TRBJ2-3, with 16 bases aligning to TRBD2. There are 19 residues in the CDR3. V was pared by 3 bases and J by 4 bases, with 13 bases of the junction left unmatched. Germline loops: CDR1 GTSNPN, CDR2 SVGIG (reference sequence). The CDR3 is CAWSRGGTSGRVAADTQYF. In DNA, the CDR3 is TGTGCCTGGAGCCGTGGGGGGACTAGCGGGAGGGTTGCTGCAGATACGCAGTATTTT.

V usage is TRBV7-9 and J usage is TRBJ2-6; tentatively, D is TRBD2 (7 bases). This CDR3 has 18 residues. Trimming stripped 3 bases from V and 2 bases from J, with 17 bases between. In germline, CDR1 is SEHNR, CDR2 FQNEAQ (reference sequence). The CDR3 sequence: CASSFRGALVTGANVLTF. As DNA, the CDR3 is TGTGCCAGCAGCTTCCGGGGGGCACTAGTGACTGGGGCCAACGTCCTGACTTTC. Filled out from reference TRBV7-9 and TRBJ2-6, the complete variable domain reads DTGVSQNPRHKITKRGQNVTFRCDPISEHNRLYWYRQTLGQGPEFLTYFQNEAQLEKSRLLSDRFSAERPKGSFSTLEIQRTEQGDSAMYLCASSFRGALVTGANVLTFGAGSRLTVL.

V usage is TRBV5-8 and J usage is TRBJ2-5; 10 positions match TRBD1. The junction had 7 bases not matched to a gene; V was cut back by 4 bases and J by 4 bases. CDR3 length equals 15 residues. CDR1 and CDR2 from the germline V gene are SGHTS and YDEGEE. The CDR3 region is CASSRRTGGLETQYF. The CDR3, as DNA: TGTGCCAGCAGCCGCCGGACAGGGGGGTTAGAGACCCAGTACTTC.

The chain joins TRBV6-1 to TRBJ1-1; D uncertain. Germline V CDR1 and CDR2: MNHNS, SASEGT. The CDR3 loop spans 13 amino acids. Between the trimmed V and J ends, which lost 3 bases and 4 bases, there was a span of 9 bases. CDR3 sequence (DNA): TGTGCCAGCAGTGATCCCACCGGCACTGAAGCTTTCTTT. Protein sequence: CASSDPTGTEAFF.